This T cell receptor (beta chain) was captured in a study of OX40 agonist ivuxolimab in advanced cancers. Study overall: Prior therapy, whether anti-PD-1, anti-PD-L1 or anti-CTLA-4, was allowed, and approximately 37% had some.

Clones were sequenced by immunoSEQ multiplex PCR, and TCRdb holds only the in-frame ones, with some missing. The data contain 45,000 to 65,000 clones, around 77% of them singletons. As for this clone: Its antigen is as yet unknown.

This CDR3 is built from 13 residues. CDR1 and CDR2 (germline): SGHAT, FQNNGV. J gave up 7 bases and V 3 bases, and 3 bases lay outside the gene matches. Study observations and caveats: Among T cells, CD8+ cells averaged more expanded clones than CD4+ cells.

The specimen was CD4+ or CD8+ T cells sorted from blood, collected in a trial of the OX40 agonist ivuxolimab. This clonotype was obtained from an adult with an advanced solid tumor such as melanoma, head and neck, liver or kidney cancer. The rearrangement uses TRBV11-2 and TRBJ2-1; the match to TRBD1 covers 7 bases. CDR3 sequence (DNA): TGTGCCAGCAGCTTGTCACAGGGGAATGAGCAGTTCTTC. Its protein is CASSLSQGNEQFF.